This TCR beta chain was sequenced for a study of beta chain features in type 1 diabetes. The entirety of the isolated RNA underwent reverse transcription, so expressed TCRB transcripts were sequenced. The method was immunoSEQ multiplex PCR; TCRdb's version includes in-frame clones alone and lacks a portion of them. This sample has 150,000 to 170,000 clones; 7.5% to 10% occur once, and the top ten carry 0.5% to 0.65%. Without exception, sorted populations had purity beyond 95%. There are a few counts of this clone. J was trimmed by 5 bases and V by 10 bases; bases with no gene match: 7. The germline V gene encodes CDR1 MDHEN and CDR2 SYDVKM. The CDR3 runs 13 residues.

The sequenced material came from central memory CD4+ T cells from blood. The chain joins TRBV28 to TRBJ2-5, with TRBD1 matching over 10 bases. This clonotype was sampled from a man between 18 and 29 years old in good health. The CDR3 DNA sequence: TGTGCCACCTCGGGACAGGGGATGGAGACCCAGTACTTC. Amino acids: CATSGQGMETQYF.